This T cell receptor (beta chain) was identified during a study of T cells in Graves' hyperthyroidism and ophthalmopathy. At the level of the study: At the time of initial diagnosis and before any treatment, peripheral blood was collected.

Amplified TCR beta CDR3 regions derived from RNA transcripts. Using the HTBI primer set, a first-round RT-PCR was run on the TCR CDR3. In TCRdb, the multiplex PCR reads were re-called with MiXCR into one record per CDR3 protein. This sample yields about 210,000 distinct CDR3 sequences, of which 15% to 20% are seen a single time; roughly 50% belongs to the top ten. Isolation of PBMCs was performed on 8.5 to 10 ml fresh peripheral blood. The sample holds many counts of this clonotype. Antigen unknown. Study findings and constraints: Expanded thyroid clonotypes (above 0.001) were mostly also found in blood. A 13 V-J signature model discriminated ophthalmopathy versus stable hyperthyroidism.

From germline, CDR1 is MDHEN and CDR2 SYDVKM. The CDR3 loop spans 15 amino acids. The J segment lost 1 base and the V segment lost 5 bases, leaving 7 bases of the junction unmatched. The origin of this receptor is a man aged 50-59 years with Graves' hyperthyroidism. Sequencing was done on a sample of blood. V is TRBV28 and J is TRBJ1-2; TRBD1 matches 7 bases. The CDR3 DNA reads TGTGCCAGCAGTCCCCACAGGGGTGGTAACTATGGCTACACCTTC. This sequence encodes CASSPHRGGNYGYTF.